What follows are 14 T cell receptor beta chains derived from one specimen sequenced in a study of cytomegalovirus exposure and HLA in healthy donors. PCR involved 60 Vbeta and 13 Jbeta primers. Using immunoSEQ multiplex PCR, the repertoire was profiled, and TCRdb retains in-frame clones only, with some absent. Counted here are about 130,000 clones, around four fifths occurring once; the ten biggest clones make up roughly 1.1%. The sequenced sample was PBMCs. The receptors were gathered from a boy under 18 in good health and CMV-seronegative.

The gene calls are TRBV7-9 and TRBJ2-3, with TRBD2 matching over 10 bases. The CDR3 has 16 amino acids. Germline V lookup: CDR1 SEHNR, CDR2 FQNEAQ (reference sequence). J was trimmed by 4 bases and V by 3 bases; bases with no gene match: 7. In DNA form, the CDR3 reads TGTGCCAGCAGCTTGGAACTAGCGGGATGGGCAGATACGCAGTATTTT. Residues: CASSLELAGWADTQYF.

This clone was seen only once. The gene calls are TRBV19 and TRBJ1-1; D might be TRBD1 (5 bases). CDR3 length equals 15 residues. Deletions cut 4 bases from V and 4 bases from J, with 16 bases between. Per germline, CDR1 LNHDA and CDR2 SQIVND (reference sequence). CDR3 bases: TGTGCCAGTAGTAATATTGACAGTTCGGGCACTGAAGCTTTCTTT. Translated: CASSNIDSSGTEAFF.

The chain is built from TRBV4-3 and TRBJ2-7; weak D call: TRBD2 (5 bases). This CDR3 contains 16 residues. The germline CDR1 and CDR2 sequences are LGHNA and YSLEER. V lost 1 base to trimming and J lost 0 bases, with 13 bases between them. CDR3 region: CASSQADRLNSYEQYF. CDR3 bases: TGCGCCAGCAGCCAAGCCGACCGACTAAACTCCTACGAGCAGTACTTC.

This sequence joins TRBV27 and TRBJ2-1, with a weak D call TRBD2 (5 bases). The CDR3 runs to 14 residues. V lost 3 bases, J lost 5 bases, and 11 bases lay in between. In germline, CDR1 is MNHEY, CDR2 SMNVEV (reference sequence). CDR3 DNA: TGTGCCAGCAGTTTTGGTCTAGCCCACAATGAGCAGTTCTTC. It encodes CASSFGLAHNEQFF.

CDR3 amino acids: CASSLDSGSRHEQFF. Written as DNA, the CDR3 is TGTGCCAGCAGCTTGGATAGCGGGAGTAGGCATGAGCAGTTCTTC. The genes are TRBV5-4 and TRBJ2-1, with 9 positions matching TRBD2. Trimming removed 0 bases from V and 8 bases from J; junction bases left unmatched: 6. CDR1 and CDR2 (germline): SGHNT, YYREEE (reference sequence). This CDR3 contains 15 residues.

With regard to this clone: At one end, the junction sequence differs from germline, possibly due to a read error. This sample includes further DNA sequences coding for the same CDR3. This sequence joins TRBV2 and TRBJ1-1; 7 bases are shared with TRBD1. The CDR3 length is 15 residues. Germline CDR1 is SNHLY and CDR2 is FYNNEI. This CDR3 is CASSPIQGLNTEAFF. In DNA form, the CDR3 reads TGTGCCAGCAGTCCCATACAGGGGCTGAACACCGAAGCTTTCTTT. Full variable domain (rest looked up from reference TRBV2 and TRBJ1-1): EPEVTQTPSHQVTQMGQEVILRCVPISNHLYFYWYRQILGQKVEFLVSFYNNEISEKSEIFDDQFSVERPDGSNFTLKIRSTKLEDSAMYFCASSPIQGLNTEAFFGQGTRLTVV.

This chain joins TRBV30 and TRBJ2-5, with D tentatively TRBD1 (6 bases). The CDR3 has 15 amino acids. V lost 5 bases, J lost 4 bases, and 20 bases lay in between. Germline V CDR1 and CDR2: GTSNPN, SVGIG (reference sequence). CDR3 amino acids: CAWRTQGWRGETQYF. DNA for the CDR3: TGTGCCTGGCGTACACAGGGTTGGAGAGGAGAGACCCAGTACTTC.

The chain carries TRBV5-1 and TRBJ1-1, with a weak D call TRBD1 (5 bases). V was clipped by 0 bases and J by 7 bases, with 10 bases between them. The CDR3 length is 13 residues. Germline CDR1 SGHRS, CDR2 YFSETQ. CDR3 in amino acids: CASSLEAGIEAFF. The CDR3 DNA is TGCGCCAGCAGCTTGGAGGCAGGGATTGAAGCTTTCTTT.

This clone was seen just once. The chain recombines TRBV2 with TRBJ1-4, with 8 bases aligning to TRBD1. After removal of 11 bases from V and 5 bases from J, the junction contained 7 bases not matched to a gene. Germline V CDR1 and CDR2: SNHLY, FYNNEI. This CDR3 has 13 amino acids. The CDR3 nucleotides read TGTGCCGTCCGGGACAGGCTAAATGAAAAACTGTTTTTT. It codes for CAVRDRLNEKLFF.

The CDR3 DNA reads as TGTGCCAGCACCTCTCAAACGGGACTAGGACATGAGCAGTTCTTC. This gives the protein CASTSQTGLGHEQFF. The chain employs TRBV25-1 and TRBJ2-1; 8 bases align to TRBD2. Germline-derived CDR1 and CDR2 are MGHDK and SYGVNS. CDR3 size: 15 residues. With V trimmed by 7 bases and J by 8 bases, 13 bases remained unmatched.

The rearrangement joins TRBV4-3 to TRBJ2-2, with TRBD2 identical over 11 bases. The CDR3 is 17 amino acids. V lost 2 bases to trimming and J lost 5 bases; unmatched junction nucleotides: 7. Germline V lookup: CDR1 LGHNA, CDR2 YSLEER. CDR3 sequence: CASSQKPGLAGTGELFF. As DNA, the CDR3 is TGCGCCAGCAGCCAAAAGCCCGGACTAGCGGGTACCGGGGAGCTGTTTTTT.

This chain uses TRBV14 with TRBJ1-1; D is perhaps TRBD1 (5 bases). CDR3 length: 15 amino acids. From germline, CDR1 is SGHDN and CDR2 FVKESK. The V end was cut by 0 bases, the J end by 0 bases, with 8 bases between. The CDR3 bases are TGTGCCAGCAGCCAAGAGGCAGGGATGAACACTGAAGCTTTCTTT. Residues: CASSQEAGMNTEAFF.

Comment on this clone: The same CDR3 arises from other DNA sequences in this sample as well. In nucleotides, the CDR3 is TGCGCCAGCAGCTCGGGGGGTTCGTACGAGCAGTACTTC. This translates into CASSSGGSYEQYF. The chain combines TRBV5-1 with TRBJ2-7, with 7 bases identical to TRBD2. The V segment lost 3 bases and the J segment 4 bases; nucleotides outside the gene matches: 4. Germline V gene lookup returns CDR1 SGHRS and CDR2 YFSETQ. The CDR3 totals 13 residues.

The chain has TRBV6-1 and TRBJ1-1; possible D gene TRBD1, 5 bases. Looked up from germline, CDR1 is MNHNS and CDR2 is SASEGT. The CDR3 runs 14 residues. Trimming cost V 4 bases and J 4 bases, with 13 bases left between them. The CDR3 here is CASSALGGITEAFF. CDR3 sequence (DNA): TGTGCCAGCAGTGCGCTCGGGGGAATCACTGAAGCTTTCTTT.